This T cell receptor (beta chain) was recorded in a study of T cells in Graves' hyperthyroidism and ophthalmopathy. The TCR beta CDR3 regions underwent amplification using RNA transcripts as the source. The HTBI primer set was used in a first-round RT-PCR of the TCR CDR3. TCRdb redid the calling of the multiplex PCR reads with MiXCR, one entry per CDR3 protein. The repertoire has around 290,000 distinct CDR3 sequences, about an eighth of them found once; the top ten carry 7.8%. The V end was cut by 10 bases, the J end by 5 bases, with 14 bases between. This CDR3 contains 12 residues. Germline CDR1 is MNHEY and CDR2 is SMNVEV (reference sequence). The sample holds many counts of this clonotype.

The sequence derives from a woman aged 25 to 45 with Graves' hyperthyroidism that later progressed to Graves' ophthalmopathy. The rearrangement joins TRBV27 to TRBJ1-1; D uncertain. The sample consisted of blood. CDR3 sequence reads: CATVGLGTEAFF. The CDR3 nucleotides read TGTGCCACCGTGGGGTTAGGTACTGAAGCTTTCTTT.